What follows are 8 T cell receptor beta chains derived from one specimen sequenced in a study of blood T cell repertoires in COVID-19. Clones were sequenced by immunoSEQ multiplex PCR, and TCRdb holds only the in-frame ones, with some missing. The sample consists of about 280,000 clones, under 90% of them appearing once. The sequencing input was peripheral blood. Receptors were obtained from a woman aged 45-65 years who had recovered from COVID-19.

This clone was picked up a small number of times. This chain connects TRBV28 to TRBJ2-5, with 8 bases identical to TRBD1. Germline V CDR1 and CDR2: MDHEN, SYDVKM. The J segment lost 2 bases and the V segment lost 0 bases, leaving 5 bases of the junction unmatched. The CDR3 loop spans 16 amino acids. CDR3 sequence: CASSLWTGEVQETQYF. As DNA, the CDR3 is TGTGCCAGCAGTTTATGGACAGGGGAGGTTCAAGAGACCCAGTACTTC.

The chain joins TRBV5-6 to TRBJ2-1; TRBD2 aligns across 7 bases. Germline V gives CDR1 SGHDT, CDR2 YYEEEE. The CDR3 is 17 amino acids. After removal of 0 bases from V and 9 bases from J, the junction contained 15 bases not matched to a gene. The CDR3 reads CASSLGSRLRELGEQFF. In DNA form, the CDR3 reads TGTGCCAGCAGCTTGGGCTCTCGGCTGCGGGAGTTGGGTGAGCAGTTCTTC.

V usage is TRBV7-3 and J usage is TRBJ2-2, with D perhaps TRBD2 (5 bases). This CDR3 region has 12 residues. Trimming removed 6 bases at V and 4 bases at J, with 6 bases between. CDR1 is SGHTA and CDR2 is FQGTGA in the germline V gene. CDR3 nucleotide sequence: TGTGCCAGCAGGGGGAGCACCGGGGAGCTGTTTTTT. Translating it yields CASRGSTGELFF. Combining the CDR3 with reference TRBV7-3 and TRBJ2-2 gives the whole variable domain GAGVSQTPSNKVTEKGKYVELRCDPISGHTALYWYRQSLGQGPEFLIYFQGTGAADDSGLPNDRFFAVRPEGSVSTLKIQRTERGDSAVYLCASRGSTGELFFGEGSRLTVL.

This clone was seen many times. The chain joins TRBV28 to TRBJ2-1; 9 positions agree with TRBD2. The trim removed 6 bases at V and 7 bases at J, leaving 10 bases unmatched. The CDR3 covers 15 residues. Germline CDR1 and CDR2: MDHEN and SYDVKM. The CDR3 DNA follows: TGTGCCAGCAGGACCTCGCGGGAGGGCCTAAATGAGCAGTTCTTC. Its translation is CASRTSREGLNEQFF.

V gene TRBV3-1 (or the pseudogene TRBV3-2) combines with J gene TRBJ2-7, with D perhaps TRBD2 (5 bases). Germline CDR1 LGHDT, CDR2 YNNKEL (reference sequence). Trimming shortened V by 0 bases and J by 2 bases, and 17 bases separated the two germline ends. The CDR3 runs to 17 residues. DNA of the CDR3: TGTGCCAGCAGCCAAGATCAAGGACTCATCCCCCCCTACGAGCAGTACTTC. This sequence encodes CASSQDQGLIPPYEQYF.

The CDR3 sequence is CATSRDDREAYEQYF. The CDR3 nucleotides read TGTGCCACCAGCAGAGACGACAGGGAGGCCTACGAGCAGTACTTC. The V and J genes are TRBV15 and TRBJ2-7, with a weak D call TRBD1 (7 bases). The CDR3 consists of 15 residues. Trimming took 0 bases from V and 2 from J, leaving 11 bases between them. Germline CDR1 LNHNV, CDR2 YYDKDF (reference sequence).

The V call is TRBV11-2, the J call TRBJ2-1; maybe TRBD2 (5 bases). In germline, CDR1 is SGHAT, CDR2 FQNNGV. The CDR3 sequence is 12 residues long. The V end lost 0 bases, the J end lost 12 bases, and 9 bases lay between the germline ends. CDR3 sequence: CASSLDQRRQFF. CDR3 sequence (DNA): TGTGCCAGCAGCTTAGATCAGCGGCGGCAGTTCTTC.

V is TRBV7-7 and J is TRBJ2-5; possibly TRBD2 for D (5 bases). Trimming took off 5 bases at V and 5 bases at J, with 12 bases between the two ends. This CDR3 spans 13 amino acids. Germline V lookup: CDR1 SSHAT, CDR2 FNYEAQ (reference sequence). CDR3 sequence: CASSPGGEETQYF. CDR3 nucleotides: TGTGCCAGCAGCCCCGGTGGGGAGGAGACCCAGTACTTC.